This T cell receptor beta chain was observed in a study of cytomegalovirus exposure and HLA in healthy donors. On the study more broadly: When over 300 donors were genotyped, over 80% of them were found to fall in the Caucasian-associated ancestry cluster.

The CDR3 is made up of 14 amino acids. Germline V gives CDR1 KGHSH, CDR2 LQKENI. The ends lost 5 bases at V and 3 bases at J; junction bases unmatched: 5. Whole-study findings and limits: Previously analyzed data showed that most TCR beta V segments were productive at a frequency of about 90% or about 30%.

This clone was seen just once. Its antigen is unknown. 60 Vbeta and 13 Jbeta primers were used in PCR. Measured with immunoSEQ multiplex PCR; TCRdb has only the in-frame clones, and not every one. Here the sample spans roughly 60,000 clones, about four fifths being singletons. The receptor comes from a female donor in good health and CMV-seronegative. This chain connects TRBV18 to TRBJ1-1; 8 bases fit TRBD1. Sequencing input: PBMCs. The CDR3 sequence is CASSETGGDTEAFF. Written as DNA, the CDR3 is TGTGCCAGCTCAGAAACAGGGGGAGACACTGAAGCTTTCTTT. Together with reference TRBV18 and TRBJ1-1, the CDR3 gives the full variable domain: NAGVMQNPRHLVRRRGQEARLRCSPMKGHSHVYWYRQLPEEGLKFMVYLQKENIIDESGMPKERFSAEFPKEGPSILRIQQVVRGDSAAYFCASSETGGDTEAFFGQGTRLTVV.